The 21 T cell receptor beta chains listed next were all sequenced from one sample in a study of Ad26.COV2.S vaccination and SARS-CoV-2 variants. The treatment is: around 19 received Ad26.COV2.S at low or high dose, single or two shots; roughly five received placebo; per-sample allocation not given. Day 63 after the first injection of vaccine or placebo was the sampling time. Measured with immunoSEQ multiplex PCR; TCRdb has only the in-frame clones, and not every one. The sample shows about 350,000 clones, 85% of them seen only once. The starting material was peripheral blood, obtained in a trial of Ad26.COV2.S vaccine versus placebo. The origin of the receptors is a person between 18 and 65 years old who received the Ad26.COV2.S COVID-19 vaccine or a placebo.

The chain combines TRBV10-3 with TRBJ1-1, with 8 bases fitting TRBD1. Germline V gene data show CDR1 as ENHRY and CDR2 as SYGVKD. This CDR3 has 13 amino acids. V lost 7 bases, J lost 1 base, and 2 bases stayed unmatched. This chain's CDR3 is CAIIGTGNTEAFF. The CDR3, as DNA: TGTGCCATCATCGGGACAGGGAACACTGAAGCTTTCTTT.

This chain connects TRBV19 to TRBJ1-5; 7 bases line up with TRBD1. CDR1 is LNHDA, CDR2 SQIVND, per germline (reference sequence). J gave up 3 bases and V 11 bases, and 10 bases lay outside the gene matches. The CDR3 spans 14 residues. The CDR3 spells CACKTGQINQPQHF. CDR3 coding DNA: TGTGCCTGCAAAACGGGACAGATCAATCAGCCCCAGCATTTT.

The rearrangement links TRBV6-5 to TRBJ1-1, with a weak D call TRBD1 (5 bases). CDR1 and CDR2 (germline): MNHEY, SVGAGI. The CDR3 spans 13 residues. Trimming removed 10 bases from V and 4 bases from J, with 16 bases in between. CDR3 region: CAIGVGRSTEAFF. Written as DNA, the CDR3 is TGTGCCATCGGAGTGGGGCGGAGCACTGAAGCTTTCTTT.

The J gene is TRBJ2-7, the V gene TRBV6-2 or TRBV6-3, with D possibly being TRBD1 (8 bases). Germline CDR1 is MNHEY and CDR2 is SVGEGT. V shed 5 bases and J shed 1 base, with 15 bases lying between them. This CDR3 is built from 15 residues. In nucleotides, the CDR3 is TGTGCCAGCAGTGACACAGGGGGGGGATCCTACGAGCAGTACTTC. Amino acids: CASSDTGGGSYEQYF.

The chain joins TRBV3-1 (or the pseudogene TRBV3-2) to TRBJ1-5; D is undetermined. CDR3 length: 13 amino acids. Germline V gives CDR1 LGHDT, CDR2 YNNKEL (reference sequence). Trimming shortened V by 0 bases and J by 3 bases, and 3 bases separated the two germline ends. The CDR3 region is CASSQEVNQPQHF. CDR3 nucleotides: TGTGCCAGCAGCCAAGAGGTCAATCAGCCCCAGCATTTT.

This clone was detected only once. The chain links TRBV14 to TRBJ2-3, with 7 bases aligning to TRBD1. Germline loops: CDR1 SGHDN, CDR2 FVKESK. The CDR3 covers 15 residues. J lost 2 bases, V lost 5 bases, and 7 bases had no gene match. This CDR3 reads CASSMRQGHTDTQYF. CDR3 nucleotide sequence: TGTGCCAGCAGCATGCGACAGGGCCACACAGATACGCAGTATTTT.

The rearrangement links TRBV10-1 to TRBJ2-1, with a possible D match to TRBD2 (5 bases). Trimming cost V 0 bases and J 8 bases, with 8 bases left between them. This CDR3 spans 13 amino acids. In germline, CDR1 is WNHNN, CDR2 SYGVQD (reference sequence). The CDR3 coding sequence is TGCGCCAGCAGTGAGTCGAGGGTAGATGAGCAGTTCTTC. Its protein is CASSESRVDEQFF.

The chain links TRBV13 to TRBJ1-1; D not certain. The CDR3 spans 14 residues. Trimming removed 6 bases at V and 3 bases at J, with 14 bases between. Germline-derived CDR1 and CDR2 are PRHDT and FYEKMQ (reference sequence). The CDR3 sequence is CASRRTPGDTEAFF. The CDR3 nucleotides read TGTGCCAGCAGGCGGACCCCTGGGGACACTGAAGCTTTCTTT.

This chain connects TRBV5-1 to TRBJ2-1; a weak D match, TRBD1 (5 bases). Trimming pared 0 bases from V and 8 bases from J, leaving 15 bases between. This CDR3 is 15 amino acids long. The germline V gene has CDR1 SGHRS and CDR2 YFSETQ. The CDR3 DNA sequence: TGCGCCAGCAGCTTGGCGGCAGGGCGAGTCTATGAGCAGTTCTTC. Protein sequence: CASSLAAGRVYEQFF.

V gene TRBV14 combines with J gene TRBJ2-2; 7 nucleotides line up with TRBD2. The CDR3 extends over 15 amino acids. Trimming took 3 bases from V and 8 from J; bases not matched to a gene: 9. CDR1 and CDR2 (germline): SGHDN, FVKESK. This CDR3 reads CASSQAGRAAGELFF. DNA of the CDR3: TGTGCCAGCAGCCAGGCGGGGAGGGCCGCTGGGGAGCTGTTTTTT.

The chain joins TRBV18 to TRBJ2-4; 9 nucleotides align to TRBD1. From germline, CDR1 is KGHSH and CDR2 LQKENI. This CDR3 has 14 amino acids. J was trimmed by 8 bases and V by 3 bases; bases with no gene match: 5. CDR3 sequence reads: CASSPGTGYDIQYF. The DNA for the CDR3 is TGTGCCAGCTCACCCGGGACAGGGTATGACATTCAGTACTTC. Complete variable domain (other parts from reference TRBV18 and TRBJ2-4): NAGVMQNPRHLVRRRGQEARLRCSPMKGHSHVYWYRQLPEEGLKFMVYLQKENIIDESGMPKERFSAEFPKEGPSILRIQQVVRGDSAAYFCASSPGTGYDIQYFGAGTRLSVL.

J is TRBJ2-1 and V is TRBV18; D uncertain. The CDR3 covers 14 residues. The germline CDR1 and CDR2 sequences are KGHSH and LQKENI. With 3 bases removed from V and 5 bases from J, the gap between germline ends came to 11 bases. CDR3 DNA: TGTGCCAGCTCACCCCCCTCTGTGGACAATGAGCAGTTCTTC. Amino acids: CASSPPSVDNEQFF.

The chain uses TRBV28 and TRBJ2-4; 9 bases line up with TRBD1. The V gene end was trimmed by 6 bases and the J gene end by 0 bases; junction bases not matched to a gene: 6. This CDR3 has 16 amino acids. Germline CDR1 is MDHEN and CDR2 is SYDVKM. In nucleotides, the CDR3 is TGTGCCAGCAGAGCCGGGACAGGGCAAGCCAAAAACATTCAGTACTTC. Protein sequence: CASRAGTGQAKNIQYF.

The sample holds a few counts of this clone. V is TRBV23-1 and J is TRBJ2-7; 7 bases are shared with TRBD1. TRBV23-1 is an open reading frame, and its role is uncertain. The V gene end was trimmed by 1 base and the J gene end by 0 bases; junction bases not matched to a gene: 3. The CDR3 consists of 15 residues. The CDR3 here is CASSQCAGGSYEQYF. CDR3 coding DNA: TGCGCCAGCAGTCAATGCGCAGGGGGCTCCTACGAGCAGTACTTC.

The rearrangement joins TRBV13 to TRBJ1-3, with 7 bases matching TRBD1. Germline V gives CDR1 PRHDT, CDR2 FYEKMQ (reference sequence). Trimming took 0 bases from V and 4 from J; bases not matched to a gene: 3. The CDR3 sequence is 15 residues long. The CDR3 loop is CASSLGTGKGNTIYF. The CDR3 region has the DNA TGTGCCAGCAGCTTAGGGACAGGGAAAGGAAACACCATATATTTT.

The genes are TRBV3-1 (or the pseudogene TRBV3-2) and TRBJ1-2; D may be TRBD1 (6 bases). The germline V and J ends were trimmed by 1 base and 0 bases, with 9 bases remaining between them. Looked up from germline, CDR1 is LGHDT and CDR2 is YNNKEL (reference sequence). The CDR3 loop spans 15 amino acids. DNA for the CDR3: TGTGCCAGCAGCCAAGGGGGACAAGCTAACTATGGCTACACCTTC. Its protein product is CASSQGGQANYGYTF.

The count of this clone is one. This chain uses TRBV5-3 with TRBJ2-2, with D perhaps TRBD2 (6 bases). TRBV5-3 is an open reading frame, and its role is uncertain. This CDR3 has 17 residues. The V end was cut by 0 bases, the J end by 0 bases, with 12 bases between. Here the CDR3 DNA reads TGTGCCAGAAGCTTGGGTTTAGCGGAGGCGAACACCGGGGAGCTGTTTTTT. This sequence encodes CARSLGLAEANTGELFF.

V gene TRBV5-1 combines with J gene TRBJ2-2; D unresolved. Germline CDR1 reads SGHRS; CDR2 reads YFSETQ. The CDR3 covers 11 residues. V lost 3 bases and J lost 5, with 2 bases in between. The CDR3 nucleotides are TGCGCCAGCAGCTGGACCGGGGAGCTGTTTTTT. Its protein is CASSWTGELFF.

The V gene is TRBV7-9, the J gene TRBJ1-5; 7 bases fit TRBD1. Losses at the gene ends were 1 base for V and 4 bases for J; bases not matched to a gene: 1. Per the germline V gene, CDR1 is SEHNR and CDR2 is FQNEAQ (reference sequence). The CDR3 covers 14 residues. The CDR3 sequence is CASSLETGNQPQHF. The CDR3 DNA is TGTGCCAGCAGCTTAGAGACAGGGAATCAGCCCCAGCATTTT.

The V gene is TRBV11-2, the J gene TRBJ1-4, with 7 bases fitting TRBD1. Germline V gene lookup returns CDR1 SGHAT and CDR2 FQNNGV. The CDR3 covers 16 residues. V lost 5 bases, J lost 8 bases, and 14 bases stayed unmatched. CDR3 nucleotide sequence: TGTGCCAGCAGCCAAAACCCCCGGGACAGTAGAGAAAAACTGTTTTTT. Translating gives CASSQNPRDSREKLFF.

The CDR3 DNA follows: TGTGCCAGCAGCCAAGATTTAAGGGAGGCCCAGTACTTC. Its translation is CASSQDLREAQYF. The chain has TRBV3-1 (or the pseudogene TRBV3-2) and TRBJ2-5; tentatively, D is TRBD2 (6 bases). In germline, CDR1 is LGHDT, CDR2 YNNKEL (reference sequence). Trimming removed 0 bases at V and 9 bases at J, with 11 bases between. The CDR3 sequence is 13 residues long.